Below are 17 T cell receptor beta chains sequenced from a single sample in a study of cytomegalovirus exposure and HLA in healthy donors. The PCR employed 60 Vbeta primers together with 13 Jbeta primers. Only in-frame clones appear in the TCRdb table, and some are missing; sequencing was by immunoSEQ multiplex PCR. The table has about 120,000 clones, 67% seen once; the top ten hold almost 8.5%. The specimen sequenced was PBMCs. The origin of the receptors is a man aged 18 to 29 in good health and CMV-seropositive.

The chain joins TRBV18 to TRBJ2-3; D is possibly TRBD1 (5 bases). Trimming took 0 bases from V and 6 from J, leaving 7 bases between them. The CDR3 loop spans 13 amino acids. The germline V gene encodes CDR1 KGHSH and CDR2 LQKENI. The CDR3 DNA sequence: TGTGCCAGCTCACCACCGGGGCGGGATACGCAGTATTTT. This codes for CASSPPGRDTQYF.

The J gene is TRBJ1-1, the V gene TRBV15, with D possibly matching TRBD1 (6 bases). This CDR3 is built from 15 residues. V was clipped by 3 bases and J by 2 bases, with 13 bases between them. Germline V lookup: CDR1 LNHNV, CDR2 YYDKDF (reference sequence). The CDR3, as DNA: TGTGCCACCAGCAGCGACAGACAGGTTAACACTGAAGCTTTCTTT. This gives the protein CATSSDRQVNTEAFF. Full variable domain (remainder filled in from reference TRBV15 and TRBJ1-1): DAMVIQNPRYQVTQFGKPVTLSCSQTLNHNVMYWYQQKSSQAPKLLFHYYDKDFNNEADTPDNFQSRRPNTSFCFLDIRSPGLGDTAMYLCATSSDRQVNTEAFFGQGTRLTVV.

The chain has TRBV2 and TRBJ2-5, with 7 positions matching TRBD1. This CDR3 comprises 13 residues. With 6 bases clipped from V and 5 bases from J, the junction kept 6 bases outside the gene matches. From germline, CDR1 is SNHLY and CDR2 FYNNEI. The CDR3 nucleotides are TGTGCCAGCAGAACAGGGGTTGGGGAGACCCAGTACTTC. Encoded protein: CASRTGVGETQYF.

This chain connects TRBV5-1 to TRBJ2-2, with 7 bases that match TRBD2. The germline V gene encodes CDR1 SGHRS and CDR2 YFSETQ. This CDR3 spans 16 amino acids. Unmatched junction bases numbered 14, after V lost 7 bases and J lost 5 bases. The CDR3 DNA is TGCGCCAGCCGTCCCGGAGGGACTACCGGTACCGGGGAGCTGTTTTTT. Protein product: CASRPGGTTGTGELFF.

The chain carries TRBV4-2 and TRBJ1-6, with D tentatively TRBD1 (5 bases). This CDR3 has 17 residues. The V end was cut by 0 bases, the J end by 13 bases, with 22 bases between. Germline lookup yields CDR1 LGHNA and CDR2 YNFKEQ. For the CDR3, the DNA is TGTGCCAGCAGCCAAGATTGGCAGGGCCAAAGGTTGTGTCCCCTCCACTTT. Protein: CASSQDWQGQRLCPLHF.

The rearrangement links TRBV4-1 to TRBJ2-1; 8 bases align to TRBD2. Germline assignment: CDR1 MGHRA and CDR2 YSYEKL. The J segment lost 7 bases and the V segment lost 1 base, leaving 9 bases of the junction unmatched. There are 16 residues in the CDR3. The chain's CDR3 is CASSQGETGGWNEQFF. For the CDR3, the DNA is TGCGCCAGCAGCCAAGGTGAAACGGGGGGGTGGAATGAGCAGTTCTTC.

This chain connects TRBV5-1 to TRBJ2-1; 11 positions agree with TRBD2. Germline values: CDR1 SGHRS, CDR2 YFSETQ. After removal of 5 bases from V and 0 bases from J, the junction contained 10 bases not matched to a gene. The CDR3 consists of 18 residues. CDR3 in DNA: TGCGCCAGCAGTTGGCCCCTAGCGGGGGGCATCTCCTACAATGAGCAGTTCTTC. Translating gives CASSWPLAGGISYNEQFF.

This chain connects TRBV9 to TRBJ1-4, with D maybe TRBD1 (5 bases). The CDR3 totals 15 residues. V dropped 0 bases and J dropped 5 bases, with 11 bases sitting between them. Per the germline V gene, CDR1 is SGDLS and CDR2 is YYNGEE. The CDR3 loop reads CASSVGAGGNEKLFF. The CDR3 DNA reads TGTGCCAGCAGCGTAGGAGCGGGGGGGAATGAAAAACTGTTTTTT.

The V call is TRBV11-2, the J call TRBJ1-6; 7 nucleotides match TRBD1. Trimming at V came to 5 bases and at J to 7 bases, leaving 5 bases not matched to a gene. Germline CDR1 is SGHAT and CDR2 is FQNNGV. This CDR3 has 14 residues. Here the CDR3 reads CASSMTGRNSPLHF. The DNA of the CDR3 is TGTGCCAGCAGCATGACAGGGAGGAATTCACCCCTCCACTTT.

This chain links TRBV28 with TRBJ2-1; the match to TRBD2 covers 9 bases. With V trimmed by 1 base and J by 7 bases, 2 bases remained unmatched. This CDR3 has 14 amino acids. Germline V gene sequence: CDR1 MDHEN, CDR2 SYDVKM. The CDR3 DNA follows: TGTGCCAGCAGTTTATCCGGACTAGCGAATGAGCAGTTCTTC. This translates into CASSLSGLANEQFF.

The gene calls are TRBV18 and TRBJ1-4; D ambiguous. Trimming stripped 5 bases from V and 0 bases from J, with 7 bases between. The CDR3 consists of 14 residues. Per the germline V gene, CDR1 is KGHSH and CDR2 is LQKENI. The chain's CDR3 is CASSITATNEKLFF. The CDR3 region has the DNA TGTGCCAGCTCAATCACTGCAACTAATGAAAAACTGTTTTTT.

This clone came up once. The chain links TRBV28 to TRBJ1-2; weak D call: TRBD1 (6 bases). Germline V gene sequence: CDR1 MDHEN, CDR2 SYDVKM. The ends were cut back, 4 bases at V and 3 bases at J, with 18 bases in the middle. The CDR3 spans 16 residues. The CDR3 DNA reads as TGTGCCAGCAGTTCCCTCAGGGGCGTGCTTTACTATGGCTACACCTTC. Translating gives CASSSLRGVLYYGYTF.

The chain carries TRBV10-3 and TRBJ1-1, with unresolved D. Trimming left V 10 bases short and J 5 bases short, with 20 bases between. CDR1 and CDR2 (germline): ENHRY, SYGVKD. This CDR3 region has 14 residues. The CDR3 protein is CATSLGGRDTEAFF. In nucleotides, the CDR3 is TGTGCCACCTCGTTGGGAGGAAGAGATACTGAAGCTTTCTTT.

This clone came up a few times. This CDR3 is also generated by other DNA sequences in the sample. The J gene is TRBJ2-1, the V gene TRBV30; 8 bases map to TRBD2. With 0 bases clipped from V and 9 bases from J, the junction kept 7 bases outside the gene matches. The germline CDR1 and CDR2 sequences are GTSNPN and SVGIG (reference sequence). The CDR3 runs 14 residues. As DNA, the CDR3 is TGTGCCTGGAGTGTGTCTGGTAGCGGGGTTGAGCAGTTCTTC. It is translated as CAWSVSGSGVEQFF.

About this clone itself: Its ends do not fully match the called genes, so a read error is possible. This chain links TRBV19 with TRBJ2-3; unclear D gene. The CDR3 length is 11 residues. CDR1 LNHDA and CDR2 SQIVND come from the germline V gene (reference sequence). CDR3 in amino acids: CASRRSDTQYF. CDR3 DNA sequence: TGTGCCAGTAGGAGGTCAGACACGCAGTATTTT.

Only one count was recorded for this clone. V gene TRBV30 combines with J gene TRBJ2-7; 10 bases are a match to TRBD2. The junction had 7 bases not matched to a gene; V was cut back by 0 bases and J by 5 bases. Germline V CDR1 and CDR2: GTSNPN, SVGIG (reference sequence). The CDR3 runs 15 residues. CDR3 amino acids: CAWSVYPAGGNEQYF. DNA for the CDR3: TGTGCCTGGAGTGTATATCCAGCGGGGGGGAACGAGCAGTACTTC.

This clone was recorded only once. This chain links TRBV4-1 with TRBJ2-7; tentative D call: TRBD1 (7 bases). This CDR3 region has 15 residues. V was clipped by 0 bases and J by 6 bases, with 15 bases between them. Germline loops: CDR1 MGHRA, CDR2 YSYEKL. The CDR3 nucleotides read TGCGCCAGCAGCCAAGAGCGGCAGGGGGGCCTCGAGCAGTACTTC. Translating gives CASSQERQGGLEQYF.